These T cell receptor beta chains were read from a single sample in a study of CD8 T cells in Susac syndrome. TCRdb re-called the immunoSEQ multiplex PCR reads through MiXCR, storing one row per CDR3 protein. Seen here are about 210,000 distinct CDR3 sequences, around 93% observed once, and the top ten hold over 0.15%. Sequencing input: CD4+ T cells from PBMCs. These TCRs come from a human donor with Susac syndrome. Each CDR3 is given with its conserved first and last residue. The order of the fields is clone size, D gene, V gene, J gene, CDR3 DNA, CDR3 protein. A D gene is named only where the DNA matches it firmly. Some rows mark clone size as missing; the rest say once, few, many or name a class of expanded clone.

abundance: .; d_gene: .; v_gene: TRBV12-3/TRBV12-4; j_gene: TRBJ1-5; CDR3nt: TGTGCCAGCAGTTTTGGGCCCGGCAGGAGCAATCAGCCCCAGCATTTT; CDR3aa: CASSFGPGRSNQPQHF
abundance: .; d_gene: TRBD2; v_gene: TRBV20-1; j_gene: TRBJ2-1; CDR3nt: TGCAGTGGAAGGTTCAGCGGGGTAGGCAATGAGCAGTTCTTC; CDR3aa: CSGRFSGVGNEQFF
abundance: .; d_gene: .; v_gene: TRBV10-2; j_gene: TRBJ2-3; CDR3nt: TGCGCCAGCAGTGAGGGGCAGGGACGCACAGATACGCAGTATTTT; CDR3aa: CASSEGQGRTDTQYF
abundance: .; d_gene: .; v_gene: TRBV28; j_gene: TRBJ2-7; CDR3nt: TGTGCCAGCAGCGTAGGGGGACGGACCGCCTACGAGCAGTACTTC; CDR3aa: CASSVGGRTAYEQYF
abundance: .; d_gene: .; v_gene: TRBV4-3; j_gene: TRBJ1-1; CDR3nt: TGCGCCAGCAGCCAAGAAGCGGGGAGGAACACTGAAGCTTTCTTT; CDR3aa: CASSQEAGRNTEAFF
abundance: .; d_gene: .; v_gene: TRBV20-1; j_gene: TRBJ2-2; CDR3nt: TGCAGTGCTCCTCGGACGGTTAACACCGGGGAGCTGTTTTTT; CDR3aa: CSAPRTVNTGELFF
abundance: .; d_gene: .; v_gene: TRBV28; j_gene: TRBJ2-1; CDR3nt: TGTGCCAGCAGGGAAGCTGGTGGAGGCAGGGGCAATGAGCAGTTCTTC; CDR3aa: CASREAGGGRGNEQFF
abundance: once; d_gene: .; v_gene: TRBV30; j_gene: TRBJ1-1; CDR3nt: TGTGCCTGGAGTAAGTGGTCACAGGGAGCTTTCTTT; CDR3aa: CAWSKWSQGAFF
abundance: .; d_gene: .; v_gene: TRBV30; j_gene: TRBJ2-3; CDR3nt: TGTGCCTGGATTGGGGGGGGGCCGACGCAGTATTTT; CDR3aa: CAWIGGGPTQYF
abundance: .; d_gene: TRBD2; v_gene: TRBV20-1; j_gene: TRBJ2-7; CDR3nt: TGCAGTGCCGAGAGACAGCGGGATTCCTACGAGCAGTACTTC; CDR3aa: CSAERQRDSYEQYF
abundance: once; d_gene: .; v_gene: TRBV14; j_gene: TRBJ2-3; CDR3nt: TGTGCCAGCAGCGGCTCGCGGGGGCCCTTAACCACAGATACGCAGTATTTT; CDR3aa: CASSGSRGPLTTDTQYF
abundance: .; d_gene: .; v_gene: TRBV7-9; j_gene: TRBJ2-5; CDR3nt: TGTGCCAGCAGCTTGCTAGATCAAGAGACCCAGTACTTC; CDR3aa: CASSLLDQETQYF
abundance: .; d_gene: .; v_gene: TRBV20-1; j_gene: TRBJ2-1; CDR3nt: TGCAGTGCTATAAGCCGCAGGTCATACAATGAGCAGTTCTTC; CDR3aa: CSAISRRSYNEQFF
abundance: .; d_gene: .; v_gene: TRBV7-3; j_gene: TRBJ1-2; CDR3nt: TGTGCCAGCAGCCCAACGCCGGACTACACCTTC; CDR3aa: CASSPTPDYTF
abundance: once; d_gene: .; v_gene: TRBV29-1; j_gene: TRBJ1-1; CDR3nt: TGCAGCGGAACGGAGGCCTGGAACACTGAAGCTTTCTTT; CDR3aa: CSGTEAWNTEAFF
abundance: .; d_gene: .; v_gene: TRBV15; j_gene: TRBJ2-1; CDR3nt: TGTGCCACCAGCAGAGATTGGGGACGTGAGCAGTTCTTC; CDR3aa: CATSRDWGREQFF
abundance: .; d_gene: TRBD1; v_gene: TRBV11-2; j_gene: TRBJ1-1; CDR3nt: TGTGCCAGCAGCCCGAGGAGTTTAAGGGGGCGGAACACTGAAGCTTTCTTT; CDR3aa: CASSPRSLRGRNTEAFF
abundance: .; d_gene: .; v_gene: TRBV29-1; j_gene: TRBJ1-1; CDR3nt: TGCAGCGTTGATCGCGGGGCTTGGACTGAAGCTTTCTTT; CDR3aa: CSVDRGAWTEAFF
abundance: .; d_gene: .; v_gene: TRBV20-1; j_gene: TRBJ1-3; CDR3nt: TGCAGTGCTAGGCCCGCGGGCGGCGGAAACACCATATATTTT; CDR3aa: CSARPAGGGNTIYF
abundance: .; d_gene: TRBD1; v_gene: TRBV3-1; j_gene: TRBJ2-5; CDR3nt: TGTGCCAGCAGCCAAGATATGAGACAGGGGAGAGAGACCCAGTACTTC; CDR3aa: CASSQDMRQGRETQYF
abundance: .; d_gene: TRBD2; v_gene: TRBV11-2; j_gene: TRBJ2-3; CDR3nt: TGTGCCAGCAGCTCCTTAGCGGGGGGAGGCACAGATACGCAGTATTTT; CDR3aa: CASSSLAGGGTDTQYF
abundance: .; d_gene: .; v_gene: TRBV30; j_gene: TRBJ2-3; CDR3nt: TGTGCCTGGCGGGGATCCACCCCTAGCACAGATACGCAGTATTTT; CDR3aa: CAWRGSTPSTDTQYF
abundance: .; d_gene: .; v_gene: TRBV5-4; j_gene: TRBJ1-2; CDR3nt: TGTGCCAGCAGCTTGGCACCGTTCTCTAACTATGGCTACACCTTC; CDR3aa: CASSLAPFSNYGYTF
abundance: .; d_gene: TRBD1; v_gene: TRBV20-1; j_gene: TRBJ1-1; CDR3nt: TGCAGTGCCCTATCCGGACAGGGAGGGTACACTGAAGCTTTCTTT; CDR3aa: CSALSGQGGYTEAFF
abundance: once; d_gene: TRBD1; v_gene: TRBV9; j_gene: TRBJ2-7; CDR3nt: TGTGCCAGCAGCGTCGAAGGGACAGGGGTAACCTACGAGCAGTACTTC; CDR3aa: CASSVEGTGVTYEQYF
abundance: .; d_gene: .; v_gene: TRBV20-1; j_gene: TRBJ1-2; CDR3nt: TGCAGTGCTAGAGGTCCAGGGGTGAATGGCTACACCTTC; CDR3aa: CSARGPGVNGYTF
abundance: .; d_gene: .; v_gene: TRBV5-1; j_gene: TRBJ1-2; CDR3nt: TGCGCCAGCAGCTTGGGGTTGGGGAACTATGGCTACACCTTC; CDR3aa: CASSLGLGNYGYTF
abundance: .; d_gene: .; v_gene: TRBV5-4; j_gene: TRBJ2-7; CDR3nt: TGTGCCAGCAGCTCTGACTGGGCTACTGGCGACGAGCAGTACTTC; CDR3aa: CASSSDWATGDEQYF
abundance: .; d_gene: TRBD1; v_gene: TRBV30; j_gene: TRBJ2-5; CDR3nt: TGTGCCTGGAGTGGGACAGGGGTAGAGACCCAGTACTTC; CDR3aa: CAWSGTGVETQYF
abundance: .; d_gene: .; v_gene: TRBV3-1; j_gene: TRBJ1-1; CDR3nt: TGTGCCAGCAGCCAAGGAGGGGGGTGGGACACTGAAGCTTTCTTT; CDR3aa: CASSQGGGWDTEAFF
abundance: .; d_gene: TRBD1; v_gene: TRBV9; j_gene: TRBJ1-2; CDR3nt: TGTGCCAGCAGCGACTCTCTGGGGACAGGGTTGACCTATGGCTACACCTTC; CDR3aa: CASSDSLGTGLTYGYTF
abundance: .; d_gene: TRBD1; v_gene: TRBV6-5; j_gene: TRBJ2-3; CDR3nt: TGTGCCAGCAGTTCCAACTCATTTCGACAGGGCGAGGGGCCAGATACGCAGTATTTT; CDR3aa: CASSSNSFRQGEGPDTQYF
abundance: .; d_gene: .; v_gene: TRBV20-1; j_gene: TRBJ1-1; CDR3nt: TGCAGTGCTCGGTGGATTCGATTCGGGGACACCAACACTGAAGCTTTCTTT; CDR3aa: CSARWIRFGDTNTEAFF
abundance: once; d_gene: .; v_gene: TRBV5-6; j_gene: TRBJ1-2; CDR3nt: TGTGCCAGCAGCTTGCCTCAGGGACTCTATGGCTACACCTTC; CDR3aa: CASSLPQGLYGYTF
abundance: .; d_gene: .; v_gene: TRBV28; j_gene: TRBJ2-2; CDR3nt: TGTGCCAGCAGGGCGGGGTTAAACACCGGGGAGCTGTTTTTT; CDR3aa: CASRAGLNTGELFF
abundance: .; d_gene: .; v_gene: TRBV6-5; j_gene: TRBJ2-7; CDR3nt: TGTGCCAGCAGTACCCCAACGGAAGAGTACTTC; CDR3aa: CASSTPTEEYF
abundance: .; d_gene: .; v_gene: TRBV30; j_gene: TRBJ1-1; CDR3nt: TGTGCCTGGAGTGCGGACCTGAACACTGAAGCTTTCTTT; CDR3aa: CAWSADLNTEAFF
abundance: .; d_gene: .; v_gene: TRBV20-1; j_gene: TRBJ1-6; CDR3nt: TGCAGTGCTAGAGATGAGAGGAATGGGAATTCACCCCTCCACTTT; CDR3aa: CSARDERNGNSPLHF
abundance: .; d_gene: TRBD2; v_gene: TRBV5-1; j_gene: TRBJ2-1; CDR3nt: TGCGCCAGCGGCCCCGGACTAGCGGGGAACAATGAGCAGTTCTTC; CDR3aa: CASGPGLAGNNEQFF
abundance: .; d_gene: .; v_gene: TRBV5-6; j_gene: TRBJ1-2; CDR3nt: TGTGCCAGCAGCCCCGGGACCCGAGCCCCCCCTTATGGCTACACCTTC; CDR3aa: CASSPGTRAPPYGYTF
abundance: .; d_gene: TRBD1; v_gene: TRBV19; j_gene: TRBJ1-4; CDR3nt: TGTGCCAGTAGGGGACAGGTGGATGAAAAACTGTTTTTT; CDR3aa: CASRGQVDEKLFF
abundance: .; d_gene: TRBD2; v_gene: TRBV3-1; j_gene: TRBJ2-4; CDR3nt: TGTGCCAGCAGCCAAGAACCTAGCGGGGGTATTCAGTACTTC; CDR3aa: CASSQEPSGGIQYF
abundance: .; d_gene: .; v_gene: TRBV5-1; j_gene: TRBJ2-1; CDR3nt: TGCGCCAGCAGCTCTTCAGGGGAGGCGGGCTCCTACAATGAGCAGTTCTTC; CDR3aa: CASSSSGEAGSYNEQFF
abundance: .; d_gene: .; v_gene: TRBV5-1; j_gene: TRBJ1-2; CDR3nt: TGCGCCAGCAGCCTGGCCACGACGAACTATGGCTACACCTTC; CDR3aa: CASSLATTNYGYTF
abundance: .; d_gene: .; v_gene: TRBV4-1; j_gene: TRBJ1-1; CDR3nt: TGCGCCAGCAGCCAAGGTTTCGAGGCAATGAACACTGAAGCTTTCTTT; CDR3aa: CASSQGFEAMNTEAFF
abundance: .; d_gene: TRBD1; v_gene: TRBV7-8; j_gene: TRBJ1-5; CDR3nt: TGTGCCAGCAGCTTACAGGGACAGGGTCGTCAGCCCCAGCATTTT; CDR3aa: CASSLQGQGRQPQHF
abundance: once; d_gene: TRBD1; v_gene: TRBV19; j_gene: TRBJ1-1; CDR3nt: TGTGCCAGTGCCGACAGGGTCCCGATAACTTTCTTT; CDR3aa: CASADRVPITFF
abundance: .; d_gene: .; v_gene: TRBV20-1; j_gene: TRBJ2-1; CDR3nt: TGCAGTGCTCCTCCGGTGGAGGCTACCTACAATGAGCAGTTCTTC; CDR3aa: CSAPPVEATYNEQFF
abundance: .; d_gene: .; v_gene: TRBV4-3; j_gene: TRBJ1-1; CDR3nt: TGCGCCAGCAGCCAAGGGCGGGAGGCCATGAACACTGAAGCTTTCTTT; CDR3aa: CASSQGREAMNTEAFF
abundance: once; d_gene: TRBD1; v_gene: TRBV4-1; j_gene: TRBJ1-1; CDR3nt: TGCGCCAGCAGCCAAGCAAGGACAGGGCGGGAGAACACTGAAGCTTTCTTT; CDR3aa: CASSQARTGRENTEAFF
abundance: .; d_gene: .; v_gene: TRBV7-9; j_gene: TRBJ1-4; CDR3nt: TGTGCCAGCAGCAATATCCGGGACCAGGATGAAAAACTGTTTTTT; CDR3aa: CASSNIRDQDEKLFF
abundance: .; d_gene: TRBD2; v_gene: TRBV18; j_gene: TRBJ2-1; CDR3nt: TGTGCCAGCTCACCGATCGGGGGGTCCACAACTTCCTACAATGAGCAGTTCTTC; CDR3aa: CASSPIGGSTTSYNEQFF
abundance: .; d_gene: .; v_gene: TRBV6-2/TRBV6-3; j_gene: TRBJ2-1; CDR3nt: TGTGCCAGCAGTTACGGATCCCAGGGGTTGGATGAGCAGTTCTTC; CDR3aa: CASSYGSQGLDEQFF